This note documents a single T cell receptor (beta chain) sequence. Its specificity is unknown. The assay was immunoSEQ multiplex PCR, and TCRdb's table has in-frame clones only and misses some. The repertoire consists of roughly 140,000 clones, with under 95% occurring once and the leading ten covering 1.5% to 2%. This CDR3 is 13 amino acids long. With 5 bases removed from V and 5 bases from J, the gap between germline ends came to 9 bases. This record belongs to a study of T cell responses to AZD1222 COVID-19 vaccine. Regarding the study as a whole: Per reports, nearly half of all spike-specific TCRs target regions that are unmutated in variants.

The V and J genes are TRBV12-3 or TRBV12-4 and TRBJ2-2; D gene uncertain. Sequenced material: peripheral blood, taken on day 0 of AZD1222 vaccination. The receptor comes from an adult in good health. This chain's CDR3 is CASSKQYTGELFF. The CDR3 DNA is TGTGCCAGCAGTAAGCAGTATACCGGGGAGCTGTTTTTT.